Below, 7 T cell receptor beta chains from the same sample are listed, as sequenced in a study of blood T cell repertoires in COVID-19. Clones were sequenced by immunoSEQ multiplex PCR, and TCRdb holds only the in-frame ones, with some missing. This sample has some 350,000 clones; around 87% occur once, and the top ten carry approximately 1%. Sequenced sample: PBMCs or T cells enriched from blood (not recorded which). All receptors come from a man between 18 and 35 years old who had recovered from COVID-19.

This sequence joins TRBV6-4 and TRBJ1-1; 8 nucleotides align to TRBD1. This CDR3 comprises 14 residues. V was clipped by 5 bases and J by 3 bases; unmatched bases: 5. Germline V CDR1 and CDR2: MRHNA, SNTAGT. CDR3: CASSRTGGDTEAFF. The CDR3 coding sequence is TGTGCCAGCAGTCGTACAGGGGGGGACACTGAAGCTTTCTTT.

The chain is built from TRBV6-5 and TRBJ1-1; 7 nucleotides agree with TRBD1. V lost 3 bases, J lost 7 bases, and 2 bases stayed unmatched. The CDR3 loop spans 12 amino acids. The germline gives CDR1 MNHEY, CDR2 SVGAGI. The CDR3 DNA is TGTGCCAGCAGTTATAGGACAGGTGAAGCTTTCTTT. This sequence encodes CASSYRTGEAFF.

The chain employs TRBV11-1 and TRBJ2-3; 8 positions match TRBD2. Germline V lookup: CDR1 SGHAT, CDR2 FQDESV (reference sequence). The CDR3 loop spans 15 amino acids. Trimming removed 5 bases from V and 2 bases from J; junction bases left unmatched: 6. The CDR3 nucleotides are TGTGCCAGCAGCGATACTAGCGGAACCACAGATACGCAGTATTTT. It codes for CASSDTSGTTDTQYF.

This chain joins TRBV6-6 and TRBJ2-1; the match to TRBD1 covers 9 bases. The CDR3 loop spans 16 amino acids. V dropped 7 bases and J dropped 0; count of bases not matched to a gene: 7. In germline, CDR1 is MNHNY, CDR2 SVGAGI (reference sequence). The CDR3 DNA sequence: TGTGCCAGCACTAAACCGGGACAGGGCTCCTACAATGAGCAGTTCTTC. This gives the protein CASTKPGQGSYNEQFF.

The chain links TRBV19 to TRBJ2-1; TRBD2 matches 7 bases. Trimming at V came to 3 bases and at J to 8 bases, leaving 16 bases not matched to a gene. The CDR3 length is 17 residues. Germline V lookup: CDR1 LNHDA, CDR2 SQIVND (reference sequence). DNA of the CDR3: TGTGCCAGTAGTATGGGGCTAGCGGCTCCCAATAGCGATGAGCAGTTCTTC. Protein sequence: CASSMGLAAPNSDEQFF.

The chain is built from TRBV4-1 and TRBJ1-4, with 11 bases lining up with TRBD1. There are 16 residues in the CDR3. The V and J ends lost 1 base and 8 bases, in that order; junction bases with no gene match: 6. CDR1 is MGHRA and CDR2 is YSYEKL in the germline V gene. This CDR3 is CASSQGGQGVREKLFF. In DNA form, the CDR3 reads TGCGCCAGCAGCCAAGGGGGACAGGGGGTCCGGGAAAAACTGTTTTTT.

The chain's CDR3 is CASRDAGEQFF. The CDR3, as DNA: TGTGCCAGCAGGGACGCGGGTGAGCAGTTCTTC. V and J are TRBV12-3 or TRBV12-4 and TRBJ2-1, with a possible D match to TRBD2 (5 bases). The CDR3 runs 11 residues. Trimming shortened V by 6 bases and J by 9 bases, and 9 bases separated the two germline ends.